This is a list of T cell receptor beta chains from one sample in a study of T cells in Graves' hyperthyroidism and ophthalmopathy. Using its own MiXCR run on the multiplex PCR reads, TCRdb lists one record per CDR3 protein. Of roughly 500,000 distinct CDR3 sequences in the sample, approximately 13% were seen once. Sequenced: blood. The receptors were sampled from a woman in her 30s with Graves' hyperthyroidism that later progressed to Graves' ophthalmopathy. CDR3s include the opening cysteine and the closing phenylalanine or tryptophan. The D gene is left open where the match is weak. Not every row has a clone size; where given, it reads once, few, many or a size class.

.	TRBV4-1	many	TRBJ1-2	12	TGCGCCAGCAGCCTTACAGGCGGGGTCGGCACCTTC	CASSLTGGVGTF
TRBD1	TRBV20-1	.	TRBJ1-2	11	TGCAGTGCTGACAGGGATTTGGGCTACACCTTC	CSADRDLGYTF
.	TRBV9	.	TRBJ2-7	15	TGTGCCAGCAGCGTAGCGACAGATCCCTCCTACGAGCAGTACTTC	CASSVATDPSYEQYF
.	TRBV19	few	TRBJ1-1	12	TGTGCCAGTAGGGAAGAGAACACTGAAGCTTTCTTT	CASREENTEAFF
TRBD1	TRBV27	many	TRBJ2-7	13	TGTGCCACCAGCCGACAGGGTGGGTACGAGCAGTACTTC	CATSRQGGYEQYF
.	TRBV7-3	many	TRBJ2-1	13	TGTGCCAGCAGCTTAACAGGGAACAATGAGCAGTTCTTC	CASSLTGNNEQFF
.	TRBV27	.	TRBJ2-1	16	TGTGCCAGCAGCACCCCGGAGAGCCCGGGGCTCTGGGAGCAGTTCTTC	CASSTPESPGLWEQFF
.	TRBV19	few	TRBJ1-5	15	TGTGCCAGTAGTATATCGGCAGCTAGCAATCAGCCCCAGCATTTT	CASSISAASNQPQHF
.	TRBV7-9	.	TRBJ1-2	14	TGTGCCAGCAGCTCGGACCCCGGAGAAGGGGGCTACACCTTC	CASSSDPGEGGYTF
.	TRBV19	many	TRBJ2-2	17	TGTGCCAGTAGCAGAGGATCGATCAGCCTGAACACCGGGGAGCTGTTTTTT	CASSRGSISLNTGELFF
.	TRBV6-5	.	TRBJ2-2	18	TGTGCCAGCGGTTATCACCTCACAAAGGGAGTGGACACCGGGGAGCTGTTTTTT	CASGYHLTKGVDTGELFF
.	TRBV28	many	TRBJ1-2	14	TGTGCCAGCAGTGTCCGGGACTCCCACTATGGCTACACCTTC	CASSVRDSHYGYTF
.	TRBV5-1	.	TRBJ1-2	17	TGCGCCAGCAGCTTGGAAAGGACCCAAGACTTTGCCCGCGGCTACACCTTC	CASSLERTQDFARGYTF
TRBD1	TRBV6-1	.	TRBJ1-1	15	TGTGCCAGCAGCGGGCGCAGGGGGTTGAACACTGAAGCTTTCTTT	CASSGRRGLNTEAFF
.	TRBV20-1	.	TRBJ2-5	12	TGCAGCCCGAGGGGGGGCGGAGAGACCCAGTACTTC	CSPRGGGETQYF
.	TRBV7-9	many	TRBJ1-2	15	TGTGCCAGCAGCGGAAGGAACAGGGCTAACTATGGCTACACCTTC	CASSGRNRANYGYTF
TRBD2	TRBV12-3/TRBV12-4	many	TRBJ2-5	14	TGTGCCAGCAGCCGGGGGGGGGGAGTAGAGACCCAGTACTTC	CASSRGGGVETQYF
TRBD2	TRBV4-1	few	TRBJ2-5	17	TGCGCCAGCAGCCAAGACGGAACTAGCGGGAGGAGAGAGACCCAGTACTTC	CASSQDGTSGRRETQYF
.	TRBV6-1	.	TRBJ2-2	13	TGTACCAGCACCCGAACGGACACCGGGGAGCTGTTTTTT	CTSTRTDTGELFF
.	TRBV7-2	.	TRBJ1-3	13	TGTGCCAGCACCCGAACGGTCGGAAACACCATATATTTT	CASTRTVGNTIYF
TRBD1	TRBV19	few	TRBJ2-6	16	TGTGCCAGTAGTCGACAGGGCAGCTCTGGGGCCAACATCCTGACTTTC	CASSRQGSSGANILTF
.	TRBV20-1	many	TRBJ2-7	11	TGCAGTGCTAGTGAGGTCTACGAGCAGTACTTC	CSASEVYEQYF
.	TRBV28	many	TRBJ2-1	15	TGTGCCAGCATCAAGCAGAGCAGCTCCTACAATGAGCAGTTCTTC	CASIKQSSSYNEQFF
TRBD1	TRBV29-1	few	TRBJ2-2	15	TGCAGCGCCCGAAAGGGGACAGGAGACACCGGGGAGCTGTTTTTT	CSARKGTGDTGELFF
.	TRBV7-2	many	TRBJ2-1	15	TGTGCCAGCAGCCCCAGTCCGGGGTTGGGGGATGAGCAGTTCTTC	CASSPSPGLGDEQFF
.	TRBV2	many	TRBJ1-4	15	TGTGCCAGCAGTGAATTGGGGGGCACTAATGAAAAACTGTTTTTT	CASSELGGTNEKLFF
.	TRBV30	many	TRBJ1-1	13	TGTGCCTGGAGCCCAACAGGGAACACTGAAGCTTTCTTT	CAWSPTGNTEAFF
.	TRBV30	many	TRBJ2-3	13	TGTGCCTGGAGTCTGGGTAATGAAGATACGCAGTATTTT	CAWSLGNEDTQYF
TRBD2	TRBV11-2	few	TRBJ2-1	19	TGTGCCAGCAGCTTGTCTCGCCTAGCGGGAGGGACTACAAAGTATGAGCAGTTCTTC	CASSLSRLAGGTTKYEQFF
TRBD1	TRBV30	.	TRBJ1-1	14	TGTGCCTGGGTCCCGGGACAGATTGGCACTGAAGCTTTCTTT	CAWVPGQIGTEAFF
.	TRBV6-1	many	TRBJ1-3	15	TGTGCCAGCAGACAAAGTAAAATCTCTGGAAACACCATATATTTT	CASRQSKISGNTIYF
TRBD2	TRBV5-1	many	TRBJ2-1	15	TGCGCCAGCAGCTTTACCGGGACTAGCTACAATGAGCAGTTCTTC	CASSFTGTSYNEQFF
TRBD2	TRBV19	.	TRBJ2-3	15	TGTGCCAGTAGGCGGACTAGCAGCAGCACAGATACGCAGTATTTT	CASRRTSSSTDTQYF
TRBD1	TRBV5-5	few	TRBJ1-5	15	TGTGCCAGCAGCTGGGACGGGGACAGTTATCAGCCCCAGCATTTT	CASSWDGDSYQPQHF
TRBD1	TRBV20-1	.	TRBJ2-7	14	TGCAGTGCAAATACAGGGGGAAGGTTCTACGAGCAGTACTTC	CSANTGGRFYEQYF
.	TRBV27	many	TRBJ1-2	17	TGTGCCAGCAGTCCCGACAGCCTGGGGCGAGCTAACTATGGCTACACCTTC	CASSPDSLGRANYGYTF
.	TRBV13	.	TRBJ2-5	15	TGTGCCAGCAGCAGGGAGGCAGGGGGACTGGAGACCCAGTACTTC	CASSREAGGLETQYF
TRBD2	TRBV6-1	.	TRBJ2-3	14	TGTGCCAGCTTAGCGGGAGGGCCTGGAGATACGCAGTATTTT	CASLAGGPGDTQYF
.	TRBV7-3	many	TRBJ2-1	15	TGTGCCAGCAGCCCGCAATCCGGGACTGACAGTGAGCAGTTCTTC	CASSPQSGTDSEQFF
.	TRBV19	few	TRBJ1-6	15	TGTGCCAGTACCACCAAGGGACTGCATAATTCACCCCTCCACTTT	CASTTKGLHNSPLHF
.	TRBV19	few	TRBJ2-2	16	TGTGCCAGTAGTATAGTTACAGGAGCGAACACCGGGGAGCTGTTTTTT	CASSIVTGANTGELFF
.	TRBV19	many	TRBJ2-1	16	TGTGCCAGTAGTATCCTAGACCACAGCCTGATGAATGAGCAGTTCTTC	CASSILDHSLMNEQFF
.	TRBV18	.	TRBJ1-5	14	TGTGCCAGCTCACCGGCTCTTAGCAATCAGCCCCAGCATTTT	CASSPALSNQPQHF